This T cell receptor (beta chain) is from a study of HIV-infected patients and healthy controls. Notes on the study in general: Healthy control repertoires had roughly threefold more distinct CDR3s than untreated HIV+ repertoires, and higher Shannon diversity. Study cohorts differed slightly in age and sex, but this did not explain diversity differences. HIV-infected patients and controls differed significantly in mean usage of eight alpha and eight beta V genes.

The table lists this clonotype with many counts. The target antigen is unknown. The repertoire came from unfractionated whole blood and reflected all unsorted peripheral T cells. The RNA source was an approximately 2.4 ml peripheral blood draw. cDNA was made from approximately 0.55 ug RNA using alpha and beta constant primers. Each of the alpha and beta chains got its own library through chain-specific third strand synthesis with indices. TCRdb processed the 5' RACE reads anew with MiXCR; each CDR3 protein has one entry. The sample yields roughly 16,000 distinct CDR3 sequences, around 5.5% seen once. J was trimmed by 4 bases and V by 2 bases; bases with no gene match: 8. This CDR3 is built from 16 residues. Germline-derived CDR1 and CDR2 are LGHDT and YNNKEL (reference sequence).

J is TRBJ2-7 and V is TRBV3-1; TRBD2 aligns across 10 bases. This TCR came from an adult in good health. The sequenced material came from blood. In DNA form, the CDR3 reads TGTGCCAGCAGCCAAAGTGGAGCGGGGGGGCAATACGAGCAGTACTTC. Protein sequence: CASSQSGAGGQYEQYF.